This T cell receptor (beta chain) comes out of a study of cytomegalovirus exposure and HLA in healthy donors. This clone was seen more than once but under ten times. Its antigen remains unknown. It was with 60 Vbeta and 13 Jbeta primers that the PCR ran. Only in-frame clones appear in the TCRdb table, and some are missing; sequencing was by immunoSEQ multiplex PCR. The data hold some 160,000 clones, with 77% observed a single time. General observations from the study: Cytomegalovirus-associated status was assigned to 150 or so TCR beta chains. In a later analysis, an Asian-associated ancestry cluster reportedly showed fewer N-insertions than the approximately 660-donor mean.

The sample taken for sequencing was PBMCs. This receptor was obtained from a woman in her thirties in good health and CMV-seronegative.

The CDR3 nucleotides read TGTGCCAGCAGCAGCGAGCGGGGGCGCTATTACAATGAGCAGTTCTTC. Its protein is CASSSERGRYYNEQFF. The chain couples TRBV5-6 to TRBJ2-1, with TRBD2 matching over 8 bases. V shed 4 bases, J shed 4 bases, and the junction held 10 bases outside the gene matches. The CDR3 loop spans 16 amino acids. Germline V gene lookup returns CDR1 SGHDT and CDR2 YYEEEE.